This entry describes one T cell receptor (beta chain). Its antigen remains unidentified. This sample is part of a study of shared clonotypes between healthy human individuals. Study conclusions and caveats: Only a few donors were included, so the genetic and exposure-history diversity represented was limited.

The table came from immunoSEQ multiplex PCR; TCRdb's copy has only in-frame clones and leaves some out. The data contain about 2.1 million clones, around 93% of them singletons. Only CD45RO-negative cells positively selected for CCR7 counted as naive CD8 cells, so terminally differentiated effector memory CD45RA+ cells were excluded. The sample was naive CD8+ T cells from PBMCs. This receptor was identified in a man between 18 and 35 years old in good health. Some clones in this sample may be carry-over from other donors' samples.

The CDR3 DNA follows: TGTGCCAGCAGCGCGGGACTAGCGGACACAGATACGCAGTATTTT. Its protein is CASSAGLADTDTQYF. The chain joins TRBV5-6 to TRBJ2-3, with 11 nucleotides matching TRBD2. Germline loops: CDR1 SGHDT, CDR2 YYEEEE. After removal of 4 bases from V and 2 bases from J, the junction contained 3 bases not matched to a gene. This CDR3 is built from 15 residues.